This T cell receptor (beta chain) was found in a study of response to subunit inactivated influenza vaccine. TCRdb recomputed calls from the RT-PCR reads with MiXCR, one row per CDR3 protein. Altogether 530,000 or so distinct CDR3 sequences are present, about 12% being singletons, with the ten largest covering about 10%. Trimming took off 5 bases at V and 3 bases at J, with 8 bases between the two ends. CDR1 and CDR2 from the germline V gene are SGHRS and YFSETQ. This CDR3 is 13 amino acids long. Study conclusions and caveats: There was a suggestion from the authors that each seasonal influenza vaccination recruits few new T cells.

This clonotype came up a few times. The antigen is not known. The clonotype comes from a man in his forties or fifties who received an inactivated influenza vaccine. V gene TRBV5-1 combines with J gene TRBJ2-2; no clear D. The input for sequencing was PBMCs from blood, taken on the day of vaccination. The CDR3 loop is CASSDIDTGELFF. CDR3 DNA sequence: TGCGCCAGCAGTGACATTGACACCGGGGAGCTGTTTTTT.